Below, 5 T cell receptor beta chains from the same sample are listed, as sequenced in a study of blood T cell repertoires in COVID-19. Measured with immunoSEQ multiplex PCR; TCRdb has only the in-frame clones, and not every one. Here the sample spans around 340,000 clones, approximately 82% being singletons. The sample was peripheral blood. Receptors originate from a man under 40 with active or convalescent COVID-19.

The chain employs TRBV6-5 and TRBJ1-6; D is possibly TRBD1 (5 bases). The V end was cut by 3 bases, the J end by 1 base, with 10 bases between. Germline V lookup: CDR1 MNHEY, CDR2 SVGAGI. The CDR3 is 16 residues long. The CDR3 region has the DNA TGTGCCAGCAGTTATGGGGCCGGGTCCTATAATTCACCCCTCCACTTT. It yields the protein CASSYGAGSYNSPLHF.

J is TRBJ2-3 and V is TRBV30; D is unresolved. The V gene lost 3 bases and the J gene lost 6 bases, with 10 bases spanning the gap. Germline V CDR1 and CDR2: GTSNPN, SVGIG (reference sequence). The CDR3 has 12 amino acids. The CDR3 DNA sequence: TGTGCCTGGAGCACACAAGCGGATACGCAGTATTTT. This codes for CAWSTQADTQYF.

The table lists this clone with a few counts. The V gene is TRBV2, the J gene TRBJ2-2, with D maybe TRBD2 (5 bases). Trimming shortened V by 3 bases and J by 2 bases, and 16 bases separated the two germline ends. The CDR3 covers 17 residues. Germline CDR1 is SNHLY and CDR2 is FYNNEI. The CDR3 is CASSDLSGFGNTGELFF. CDR3 bases: TGTGCCAGCAGTGACCTCTCGGGGTTCGGCAACACCGGGGAGCTGTTTTTT. Based on the CDR3 plus reference TRBV2 and TRBJ2-2, the full variable domain is EPEVTQTPSHQVTQMGQEVILRCVPISNHLYFYWYRQILGQKVEFLVSFYNNEISEKSEIFDDQFSVERPDGSNFTLKIRSTKLEDSAMYFCASSDLSGFGNTGELFFGEGSRLTVL.

This clone was counted between two and nine times. The chain combines TRBV29-1 with TRBJ2-3, with TRBD2 matching 8 bases. CDR1 SQVTM and CDR2 ANQGSEA come from the germline V gene. The CDR3 runs 15 residues. V lost 4 bases and J lost 1; bases outside the gene matches: 7. CDR3 DNA: TGCAGCGTTGCCCCTAAAGCGGGGGGCACAGATACGCAGTATTTT. This sequence encodes CSVAPKAGGTDTQYF.

About this clone itself: The same CDR3 can be traced to other DNA sequences in this sample. The chain has TRBV5-1 and TRBJ2-7, with a possible D match to TRBD1 (6 bases). CDR3 size: 15 residues. V shed 0 bases and J shed 1 base, with 11 bases lying between them. Looked up from germline, CDR1 is SGHRS and CDR2 is YFSETQ. The CDR3, as DNA: TGCGCCAGCAGCTTGGAGGGGGTACTGTCCTACGAGCAGTACTTC. Its translation: CASSLEGVLSYEQYF.